This T cell receptor (beta chain) was observed in a study of blood T cell repertoires in COVID-19. Study details: In each case, the material was cDNA or gDNA derived from T cells, B-cell-depleted T cells, or PBMCs.

The CDR3 is 15 residues long. Germline trimming cut 5 bases from V and 4 bases from J; bases unmatched to any gene: 4. The germline CDR1 and CDR2 sequences are MDHEN and SYDVKM. Here immunoSEQ multiplex PCR was the method, and the copy in TCRdb shows in-frame clones only, minus some. The profile shows around 270,000 clones, about 86% of them singletons. The Seattle patients, enrolled during active infection, were followed longitudinally. The sequenced material came from peripheral blood. The V gene is TRBV28, the J gene TRBJ2-2; 10 bases are shared with TRBD2. This TCR came from a person aged 70 to 85 with COVID-19, enrolled during active disease. The CDR3, as DNA: TGTGCCAGCAGTCTAGCGGGGGACTTCACCGGGGAGCTGTTTTTT. Its protein product is CASSLAGDFTGELFF.